Listed here are 12 T cell receptor beta chains from one sample, sequenced in a study of blood T cell repertoires in COVID-19. The table came from immunoSEQ multiplex PCR; TCRdb's copy has only in-frame clones and leaves some out. The sample yields 250,000 to 400,000 clones, 85% to 90% seen once. Sequenced: peripheral blood. The receptors shown here come from a woman aged 30 to 39 with COVID-19, enrolled during active disease.

This sequence joins TRBV5-5 and TRBJ2-7, with 10 bases identical to TRBD1. V was clipped by 4 bases and J by 5 bases; unmatched bases: 6. The CDR3 extends over 14 amino acids. The germline CDR1 and CDR2 sequences are SGHKS and YYEKEE (reference sequence). In DNA, the CDR3 is TGTGCCAGCAGCACCGGGACAGGGGTACACGAGCAGTACTTC. Translated, it gives CASSTGTGVHEQYF. The variable domain in full, completed from reference TRBV5-5 and TRBJ2-7, reads DAGVTQSPTHLIKTRGQQVTLRCSPISGHKSVSWYQQVLGQGPQFIFQYYEKEERGRGNFPDRFSARQFPNYSSELNVNALLLGDSALYLCASSTGTGVHEQYFGPGTRLTVT.

This chain connects TRBV7-2 to TRBJ1-5, with a possible D match to TRBD1 (5 bases). The ends were cut back, 5 bases at V and 5 bases at J, with 16 bases in the middle. In germline, CDR1 is SGHTA, CDR2 FQGNSA. The CDR3 consists of 15 residues. In DNA form, the CDR3 reads TGTGCCAGCAGCCCTGTGGGGGGATTCCATCAGCCCCAGCATTTT. Amino acids: CASSPVGGFHQPQHF.

The gene calls are TRBV11-2 and TRBJ2-3; 8 bases agree with TRBD2. This CDR3 is 17 amino acids long. Looked up from germline, CDR1 is SGHAT and CDR2 is FQNNGV. The J segment lost 1 base and the V segment lost 5 bases, leaving 11 bases of the junction unmatched. The CDR3, as DNA: TGTGCCAGCAGCCAAAATAAAGCGGGAGTGGGCACAGATACGCAGTATTTT. Translating gives CASSQNKAGVGTDTQYF.

The chain joins TRBV7-3 to TRBJ2-7; TRBD1 matches at 10 bases. The CDR3 is made up of 17 amino acids. Germline V lookup: CDR1 SGHTA, CDR2 FQGTGA. J gave up 5 bases and V 5 bases, and 15 bases lay outside the gene matches. The CDR3 nucleotides are TGTGCCAGCAGCCAAGGGACAGGGGAGATGGGGCCCCACGAGCAGTACTTC. Amino acid sequence: CASSQGTGEMGPHEQYF.

This rearrangement joins TRBV30 to TRBJ1-3; D gene ambiguous. The CDR3 sequence is 16 residues long. The V end lost 2 bases, the J end lost 0 bases, and 14 bases lay between the germline ends. In germline, CDR1 is GTSNPN, CDR2 SVGIG (reference sequence). For the CDR3, the DNA is TGTGCCTGGAGTAAGTTGAGGGAAGACTCTGGAAACACCATATATTTT. Encoded protein: CAWSKLREDSGNTIYF. Full variable domain (outside the CDR3, taken from reference TRBV30 and TRBJ1-3): SQTIHQWPATLVQPVGSPLSLECTVEGTSNPNLYWYRQAAGRGLQLLFYSVGIGQISSEVPQNLSASRPQDRQFILSSKKLLLSDSGFYLCAWSKLREDSGNTIYFGEGSWLTVV.

J is TRBJ1-5 and V is TRBV28; the D is unclear. Trimming removed 8 bases at V and 6 bases at J, with 14 bases between. Germline-derived CDR1 and CDR2 are MDHEN and SYDVKM. The CDR3 totals 13 residues. The CDR3: CASVPGWSQPQHF. CDR3 nucleotides: TGTGCCAGCGTACCGGGATGGAGTCAGCCCCAGCATTTT.

The V and J genes are TRBV29-1 and TRBJ1-2, with TRBD1 matching 8 bases. Germline-derived CDR1 and CDR2 are SQVTM and ANQGSEA. The CDR3 is 13 amino acids. V lost 5 bases, J lost 8 bases, and 10 bases stayed unmatched. The CDR3 DNA reads as TGCAGCGTTAGGGACGGGACAGGCTACGGCTACACCTTC. Protein sequence: CSVRDGTGYGYTF.

The CDR3 sequence: CASSIDPLVRQRGLGIQYF. The CDR3 DNA follows: TGTGCCAGTAGTATAGACCCCTTGGTACGGCAGCGGGGGTTGGGCATTCAGTACTTC. This chain links TRBV19 with TRBJ2-4, with 8 bases that match TRBD2. The V gene end was trimmed by 0 bases and the J gene end by 9 bases; junction bases not matched to a gene: 19. The germline V gene encodes CDR1 LNHDA and CDR2 SQIVND (reference sequence). The length of the CDR3 is 19 residues.

V is TRBV2 and J is TRBJ1-2, with TRBD1 matching 8 bases. This CDR3 spans 13 amino acids. Germline V gene lookup returns CDR1 SNHLY and CDR2 FYNNEI. Unmatched junction bases numbered 1, after V lost 5 bases and J lost 2 bases. For the CDR3, the DNA is TGTGCCAGCAGTCGACAGGGGAACTATGGCTACACCTTC. This translates into CASSRQGNYGYTF.

The chain links TRBV19 to TRBJ2-7; D may be TRBD2 (6 bases). The germline CDR1 and CDR2 sequences are LNHDA and SQIVND (reference sequence). Trimming removed 3 bases at V and 1 base at J, with 16 bases between. The CDR3 contains 16 residues. CDR3 nucleotides: TGTGCCAGTAGTATGGGACTGGATGGGGTGTCCTACGAGCAGTACTTC. This codes for CASSMGLDGVSYEQYF.

The chain couples TRBV7-8 to TRBJ1-6; TRBD1 matches at 9 bases. V lost 6 bases and J lost 7; bases outside the gene matches: 7. The CDR3 length is 15 residues. CDR1 is SGHVS, CDR2 FQNEAQ, per germline. The CDR3 spells CASSWTGTGNSPLHF. CDR3 bases: TGTGCCAGCAGTTGGACCGGGACAGGGAATTCACCCCTCCACTTT. Looking up the rest from reference TRBV7-8 and TRBJ1-6 gives the full variable domain: GAGVSQSPRYKVAKRGQDVALRCDPISGHVSLFWYQQALGQGPEFLTYFQNEAQLDKSGLPSDRFFAERPEGSVSTLKIQRTQQEDSAVYLCASSWTGTGNSPLHFGNGTRLTVT.

The chain combines TRBV9 with TRBJ2-7; 8 positions agree with TRBD1. Germline CDR1 and CDR2: SGDLS and YYNGEE. CDR3 length: 15 amino acids. The V gene end was trimmed by 3 bases and the J gene end by 2 bases; junction bases not matched to a gene: 7. CDR3 in DNA: TGTGCCAGCAGCGAGGGCTACAGGGGGGCCTACGAGCAGTACTTC. It yields the protein CASSEGYRGAYEQYF.